This entry describes one T cell receptor beta chain. What it binds is not known. This entry is derived from a study of CD8 T cells in Susac syndrome. Study context: Patients with Susac syndrome, at blood draw, were therapy-naive, on corticosteroids, or on intravenous immunoglobulin alone.

cDNA came from about 0.5 to 1 ug RNA primed by random hexamers. In TCRdb, the immunoSEQ multiplex PCR reads were re-called with MiXCR into one record per CDR3 protein. The table includes roughly 190,000 distinct CDR3 sequences, about 94% detected once. Study results and limitations: The Susac syndrome CD4+ T cell repertoires displayed no clonal expansion.

V lost 7 bases and J lost 0, with 7 bases in between. This CDR3 has 14 residues. Germline assignment: CDR1 MNHEY and CDR2 SVGAGI. Sequences were obtained from CD4+ T cells from PBMCs. The receptor's source is a human donor with Susac syndrome. V gene TRBV6-5 combines with J gene TRBJ1-6, with D uncertain. The CDR3 coding sequence is TGTGCCAGCACCCGGGGCTCCTATAATTCACCCCTCCACTTT. This gives the protein CASTRGSYNSPLHF.